This T cell receptor beta chain was recorded in a study of blood T cell repertoires in COVID-19. Overall study context: Acute and convalescent COVID-19 samples came from the United States, Italy and Spain. T cells, B-cell-depleted T cells, or PBMCs provided the cDNA or gDNA that served as material.

Authors' methods: It was from reference gene primer amplification that nucleated cell counts were estimated. TCRdb keeps only in-frame clones here, not all; method: immunoSEQ multiplex PCR. V and J calls and clone size are given by that table; D and trimming were obtained from the DNA. The table includes 71,000 or so clones, 90% detected once. The germline gives CDR1 SNHLY, CDR2 FYNNEI. Trimming pared 6 bases from V and 2 bases from J, leaving 15 bases between. CDR3 length equals 15 residues. The sequence was collected from a woman aged 18 to 35 with acute or convalescent COVID-19. The sequenced sample consisted of peripheral blood. V gene TRBV2 combines with J gene TRBJ2-3; D perhaps matches TRBD1 (6 bases). The CDR3 loop reads CASRSLGQTTDTQYF. In DNA, the CDR3 is TGTGCCAGCAGAAGCCTAGGACAGACCACAGATACGCAGTATTTT.